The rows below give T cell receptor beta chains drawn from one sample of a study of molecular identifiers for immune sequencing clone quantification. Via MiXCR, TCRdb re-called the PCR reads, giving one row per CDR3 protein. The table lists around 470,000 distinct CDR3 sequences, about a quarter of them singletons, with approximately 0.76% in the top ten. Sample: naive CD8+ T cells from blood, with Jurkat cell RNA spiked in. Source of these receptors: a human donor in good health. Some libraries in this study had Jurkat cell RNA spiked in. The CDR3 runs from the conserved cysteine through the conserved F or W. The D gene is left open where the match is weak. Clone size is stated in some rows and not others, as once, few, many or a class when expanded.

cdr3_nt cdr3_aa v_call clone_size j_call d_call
TGTGCCAGCAGTTGCAGAGGACTCTACGAGCAGTACTTC CASSCRGLYEQYF TRBV6-2/TRBV6-3 few TRBJ2-7 NA
TGTGCCTGGGAGCCATCGGGGGGGCGCGGAGATACGCAGTATTTT CAWEPSGGRGDTQYF TRBV30 NA TRBJ2-3 TRBD2
TGTGCCAGCAGGCCCCAGAGTTTTGGGTCGTATAGCAATCAGCCCCAGCATTTT CASRPQSFGSYSNQPQHF TRBV27 NA TRBJ1-5 NA
TGCGCCAGCAGCCAAGATTTCACCGGGGGGGCTACAGATACGCAGTATTTT CASSQDFTGGATDTQYF TRBV4-3 NA TRBJ2-3 TRBD2
TGTGCCAGCAGCTTATTTTTGGGCGATGAGCAGTTCTTC CASSLFLGDEQFF TRBV7-6 many TRBJ2-1 NA
TGCAGTGCTAGAGATTGGGCCCAATATCACGAGCAGTACTTC CSARDWAQYHEQYF TRBV20-1 NA TRBJ2-7 NA
TGTGCCAGCAGCCGGACCGAGACCTACGAGCAGTACTTC CASSRTETYEQYF TRBV7-9 few TRBJ2-7 NA
TGTGCCAGCAGCTTAAATACGGTCCCTTGGGAGCAGTACTTC CASSLNTVPWEQYF TRBV13 NA TRBJ2-7 NA
TGTGCCACCAGTGATTCGAATCTCGGGGAGCAGTACTTC CATSDSNLGEQYF TRBV24-1 NA TRBJ2-7 NA
TGTGCCAGCAGCTTCCCGGGACTAGTCAGCGGGGAGCTGTTTTTT CASSFPGLVSGELFF TRBV5-6 once TRBJ2-2 TRBD2
TGTGCCACCAGTGAAACAAGGACAGGGGCAAACACCGGGGAGCTGTTTTTT CATSETRTGANTGELFF TRBV24-1 NA TRBJ2-2 TRBD1
TGCGCCAGCACCCTTGGCCTGGTGAATGAGCAGTTCTTC CASTLGLVNEQFF TRBV5-1 NA TRBJ2-1 NA
TGCGCCAGCAGCTTGGGAGGTAGCAGGGCGAGACCCTACGAGCAGTACTTC CASSLGGSRARPYEQYF TRBV5-1 few TRBJ2-7 NA
TGTGCCAGCAGCTTAGGCGAGGGCGGGATCACCGGGGAGCTGTTTTTT CASSLGEGGITGELFF TRBV7-9 many TRBJ2-2 NA
TGCGCCAGCAGCTTGTGGGGGACACATCAAGAGACCCAGTACTTC CASSLWGTHQETQYF TRBV5-1 few TRBJ2-5 NA
TGTGCCAGCAGTTTAAGCCCCCGGTTAGATACGCAGTATTTT CASSLSPRLDTQYF TRBV27 many TRBJ2-3 NA
TGTGCCAGCAGTTACTCCGGGAGCCCCGAGCAGTACTTC CASSYSGSPEQYF TRBV6-2/TRBV6-3 NA TRBJ2-7 NA
TGTGCCAGCAGCTTGTTCGGTTCGGGAAGCGCGCGAGGCTACACCTTC CASSLFGSGSARGYTF TRBV5-4 many TRBJ1-2 NA
TGTGCCAGCGGGATATTGGGTATGGATGAGCAGTTCTTC CASGILGMDEQFF TRBV6-5 few TRBJ2-1 NA
TGCGCCAGCAGCCCAAGATTGACAGGTGGGGGGACTGAAGCTTTCTTT CASSPRLTGGGTEAFF TRBV4-1 few TRBJ1-1 NA
TGTGCCAGCAGCTTTTCGACAGGGGCCTACGAGCAGTACTTC CASSFSTGAYEQYF TRBV6-6 many TRBJ2-7 TRBD1
TGCAGCGCCGTAGGGGTGGATACGCAGTATTTT CSAVGVDTQYF TRBV29-1 NA TRBJ2-3 NA
TGTGCCACCAGTGATTGGGAGGCAGATGAAGCTTTCTTT CATSDWEADEAFF TRBV24-1 few TRBJ1-1 NA
TGTGCCAGTAGTAAGGCTAGCGGGTCTTACAATGAGCAGTTCTTC CASSKASGSYNEQFF TRBV19 few TRBJ2-1 TRBD2
TGTGCCAGCACCCGACTAGTCCACCCCTCCTACAATGAGCAGTTCTTC CASTRLVHPSYNEQFF TRBV7-2 many TRBJ2-1 NA
TGCGCCAGCAGCCTCGACCTAGCGGAAAGCTCCTACGAGCAGTACTTC CASSLDLAESSYEQYF TRBV5-1 few TRBJ2-7 TRBD2
TGTGCCACCAGCGGACACAGGACCTACGAGCAGTACTTC CATSGHRTYEQYF TRBV15 many TRBJ2-7 NA
TGTGCCAGTAGTATTGACCCTAGCGGGGACAATGAGCAGTTCTTC CASSIDPSGDNEQFF TRBV19 NA TRBJ2-1 TRBD2
TGTGCCAGCAGTGGCAGTGGAGGGCAGTTCTTC CASSGSGGQFF TRBV6-4 few TRBJ2-1 NA
TGTGCCAGCAGCTGGGGACCGGCAGAAAGGGAGACCCAGTACTTC CASSWGPAERETQYF TRBV5-3 few TRBJ2-5 NA
TGTGCCAGCAGACAGAGCTCCTACAATGAGCAGTTCTTC CASRQSSYNEQFF TRBV13 many TRBJ2-1 NA
TGCGCCAGCAGCCAAGGTCTACACAGGGGGTCGGACTACGAGCAGTACTTC CASSQGLHRGSDYEQYF TRBV4-3 NA TRBJ2-7 TRBD1
TGCAGCGTTCGCGGCCGGGAAGGATTGAACACTGAAGCTTTCTTT CSVRGREGLNTEAFF TRBV29-1 few TRBJ1-1 NA
TGTGCCATCGGGGGAGCAACTGGCACAGATGCGCGGTATTTT CAIGGATGTDARYF TRBV28 NA TRBJ2-3 NA
TGTGCCAACAGTTACGGACAGACTTACACTGAAGCTTTCTTT CANSYGQTYTEAFF TRBV6-5 NA TRBJ1-1 NA
TGCAGCGTTGAAGATCAAGGCGGATACTATGGCTACACCTTC CSVEDQGGYYGYTF TRBV29-1 few TRBJ1-2 NA
TGTGCCTGGAGTGAGGTGAACACTGAAGCTTTCTTT CAWSEVNTEAFF TRBV30 NA TRBJ1-1 NA
TGCGCCAGCAGCACACCGGGACTAGCGGTTACCGGGGCCAACGTCCTGACTTTC CASSTPGLAVTGANVLTF TRBV5-1 many TRBJ2-6 TRBD2
TGCGCCAGCAGCCCCGAGACAGAACTCTATGGCTACACCTTC CASSPETELYGYTF TRBV4-3 NA TRBJ1-2 NA
TGTGCCAGCAGCTTGTTCTGGGTTAGCGAATACAATGAGCAGTTCTTC CASSLFWVSEYNEQFF TRBV13 NA TRBJ2-1 NA
TGTGCCATCAGTGAACGGACAGGGGTAGATGGCTACACCTTC CAISERTGVDGYTF TRBV10-3 few TRBJ1-2 TRBD1
TGTGCCGGCTCGCGGGTCGACCAAGAGACCCAGTACTTC CAGSRVDQETQYF TRBV19 many TRBJ2-5 NA
TGTGCCAGCAGTCCAGGGACATCCAGTTCAGCTTTCTTT CASSPGTSSSAFF TRBV12-3/TRBV12-4 NA TRBJ1-1 NA
TGTGCCAGCAGCAGACAGGGGGGAAACTCCTACAATGAGCAGTTCTTC CASSRQGGNSYNEQFF TRBV11-2 few TRBJ2-1 TRBD1
TGTGCCACATCTAGCGGGGCTAGCACAGATACGCAGTATTTT CATSSGASTDTQYF TRBV30 many TRBJ2-3 TRBD2
TGCAGCGTCCCCGGACTAGCGGGCACCGGGGAGCTGTTTTTT CSVPGLAGTGELFF TRBV29-1 many TRBJ2-2 TRBD2
TGCAGCGGCCTGACAGGGACCTCCAATGAGCAGTTCTTC CSGLTGTSNEQFF TRBV29-1 few TRBJ2-1 TRBD1
TGTGCCAGCAGCTTGTTTGTGACAGCAACTAATGAAAAACTGTTTTTT CASSLFVTATNEKLFF TRBV5-3 NA TRBJ1-4 NA
TGCAGCGTTGAAGATCGTTACGGATCCTACGAGCAGTACTTC CSVEDRYGSYEQYF TRBV29-1 few TRBJ2-7 NA
TGTGCCAGCAGTCCAACTCCCGGTTATAGCAATCAGCCCCAGCATTTT CASSPTPGYSNQPQHF TRBV27 few TRBJ1-5 NA
TGTGCCAGCAGTTACGGTGCTATTAGACCCTACGAGCAGTACTTC CASSYGAIRPYEQYF TRBV6-2/TRBV6-3 few TRBJ2-7 NA
TGTGCCAGTAGTATAGTCCCGGCTAGCGGGGGCCCAGGAGATACGCAGTATTTT CASSIVPASGGPGDTQYF TRBV19 NA TRBJ2-3 TRBD2
TGTGCCAGCAGTTACTCTGGACAGCCTATCTCTGGGGCCAACGTCCTGACTTTC CASSYSGQPISGANVLTF TRBV6-5 many TRBJ2-6 NA
TGTGCCAGCAGCCGTACGGAGGCACAAGAGACCCAGTACTTC CASSRTEAQETQYF TRBV7-6 few TRBJ2-5 NA